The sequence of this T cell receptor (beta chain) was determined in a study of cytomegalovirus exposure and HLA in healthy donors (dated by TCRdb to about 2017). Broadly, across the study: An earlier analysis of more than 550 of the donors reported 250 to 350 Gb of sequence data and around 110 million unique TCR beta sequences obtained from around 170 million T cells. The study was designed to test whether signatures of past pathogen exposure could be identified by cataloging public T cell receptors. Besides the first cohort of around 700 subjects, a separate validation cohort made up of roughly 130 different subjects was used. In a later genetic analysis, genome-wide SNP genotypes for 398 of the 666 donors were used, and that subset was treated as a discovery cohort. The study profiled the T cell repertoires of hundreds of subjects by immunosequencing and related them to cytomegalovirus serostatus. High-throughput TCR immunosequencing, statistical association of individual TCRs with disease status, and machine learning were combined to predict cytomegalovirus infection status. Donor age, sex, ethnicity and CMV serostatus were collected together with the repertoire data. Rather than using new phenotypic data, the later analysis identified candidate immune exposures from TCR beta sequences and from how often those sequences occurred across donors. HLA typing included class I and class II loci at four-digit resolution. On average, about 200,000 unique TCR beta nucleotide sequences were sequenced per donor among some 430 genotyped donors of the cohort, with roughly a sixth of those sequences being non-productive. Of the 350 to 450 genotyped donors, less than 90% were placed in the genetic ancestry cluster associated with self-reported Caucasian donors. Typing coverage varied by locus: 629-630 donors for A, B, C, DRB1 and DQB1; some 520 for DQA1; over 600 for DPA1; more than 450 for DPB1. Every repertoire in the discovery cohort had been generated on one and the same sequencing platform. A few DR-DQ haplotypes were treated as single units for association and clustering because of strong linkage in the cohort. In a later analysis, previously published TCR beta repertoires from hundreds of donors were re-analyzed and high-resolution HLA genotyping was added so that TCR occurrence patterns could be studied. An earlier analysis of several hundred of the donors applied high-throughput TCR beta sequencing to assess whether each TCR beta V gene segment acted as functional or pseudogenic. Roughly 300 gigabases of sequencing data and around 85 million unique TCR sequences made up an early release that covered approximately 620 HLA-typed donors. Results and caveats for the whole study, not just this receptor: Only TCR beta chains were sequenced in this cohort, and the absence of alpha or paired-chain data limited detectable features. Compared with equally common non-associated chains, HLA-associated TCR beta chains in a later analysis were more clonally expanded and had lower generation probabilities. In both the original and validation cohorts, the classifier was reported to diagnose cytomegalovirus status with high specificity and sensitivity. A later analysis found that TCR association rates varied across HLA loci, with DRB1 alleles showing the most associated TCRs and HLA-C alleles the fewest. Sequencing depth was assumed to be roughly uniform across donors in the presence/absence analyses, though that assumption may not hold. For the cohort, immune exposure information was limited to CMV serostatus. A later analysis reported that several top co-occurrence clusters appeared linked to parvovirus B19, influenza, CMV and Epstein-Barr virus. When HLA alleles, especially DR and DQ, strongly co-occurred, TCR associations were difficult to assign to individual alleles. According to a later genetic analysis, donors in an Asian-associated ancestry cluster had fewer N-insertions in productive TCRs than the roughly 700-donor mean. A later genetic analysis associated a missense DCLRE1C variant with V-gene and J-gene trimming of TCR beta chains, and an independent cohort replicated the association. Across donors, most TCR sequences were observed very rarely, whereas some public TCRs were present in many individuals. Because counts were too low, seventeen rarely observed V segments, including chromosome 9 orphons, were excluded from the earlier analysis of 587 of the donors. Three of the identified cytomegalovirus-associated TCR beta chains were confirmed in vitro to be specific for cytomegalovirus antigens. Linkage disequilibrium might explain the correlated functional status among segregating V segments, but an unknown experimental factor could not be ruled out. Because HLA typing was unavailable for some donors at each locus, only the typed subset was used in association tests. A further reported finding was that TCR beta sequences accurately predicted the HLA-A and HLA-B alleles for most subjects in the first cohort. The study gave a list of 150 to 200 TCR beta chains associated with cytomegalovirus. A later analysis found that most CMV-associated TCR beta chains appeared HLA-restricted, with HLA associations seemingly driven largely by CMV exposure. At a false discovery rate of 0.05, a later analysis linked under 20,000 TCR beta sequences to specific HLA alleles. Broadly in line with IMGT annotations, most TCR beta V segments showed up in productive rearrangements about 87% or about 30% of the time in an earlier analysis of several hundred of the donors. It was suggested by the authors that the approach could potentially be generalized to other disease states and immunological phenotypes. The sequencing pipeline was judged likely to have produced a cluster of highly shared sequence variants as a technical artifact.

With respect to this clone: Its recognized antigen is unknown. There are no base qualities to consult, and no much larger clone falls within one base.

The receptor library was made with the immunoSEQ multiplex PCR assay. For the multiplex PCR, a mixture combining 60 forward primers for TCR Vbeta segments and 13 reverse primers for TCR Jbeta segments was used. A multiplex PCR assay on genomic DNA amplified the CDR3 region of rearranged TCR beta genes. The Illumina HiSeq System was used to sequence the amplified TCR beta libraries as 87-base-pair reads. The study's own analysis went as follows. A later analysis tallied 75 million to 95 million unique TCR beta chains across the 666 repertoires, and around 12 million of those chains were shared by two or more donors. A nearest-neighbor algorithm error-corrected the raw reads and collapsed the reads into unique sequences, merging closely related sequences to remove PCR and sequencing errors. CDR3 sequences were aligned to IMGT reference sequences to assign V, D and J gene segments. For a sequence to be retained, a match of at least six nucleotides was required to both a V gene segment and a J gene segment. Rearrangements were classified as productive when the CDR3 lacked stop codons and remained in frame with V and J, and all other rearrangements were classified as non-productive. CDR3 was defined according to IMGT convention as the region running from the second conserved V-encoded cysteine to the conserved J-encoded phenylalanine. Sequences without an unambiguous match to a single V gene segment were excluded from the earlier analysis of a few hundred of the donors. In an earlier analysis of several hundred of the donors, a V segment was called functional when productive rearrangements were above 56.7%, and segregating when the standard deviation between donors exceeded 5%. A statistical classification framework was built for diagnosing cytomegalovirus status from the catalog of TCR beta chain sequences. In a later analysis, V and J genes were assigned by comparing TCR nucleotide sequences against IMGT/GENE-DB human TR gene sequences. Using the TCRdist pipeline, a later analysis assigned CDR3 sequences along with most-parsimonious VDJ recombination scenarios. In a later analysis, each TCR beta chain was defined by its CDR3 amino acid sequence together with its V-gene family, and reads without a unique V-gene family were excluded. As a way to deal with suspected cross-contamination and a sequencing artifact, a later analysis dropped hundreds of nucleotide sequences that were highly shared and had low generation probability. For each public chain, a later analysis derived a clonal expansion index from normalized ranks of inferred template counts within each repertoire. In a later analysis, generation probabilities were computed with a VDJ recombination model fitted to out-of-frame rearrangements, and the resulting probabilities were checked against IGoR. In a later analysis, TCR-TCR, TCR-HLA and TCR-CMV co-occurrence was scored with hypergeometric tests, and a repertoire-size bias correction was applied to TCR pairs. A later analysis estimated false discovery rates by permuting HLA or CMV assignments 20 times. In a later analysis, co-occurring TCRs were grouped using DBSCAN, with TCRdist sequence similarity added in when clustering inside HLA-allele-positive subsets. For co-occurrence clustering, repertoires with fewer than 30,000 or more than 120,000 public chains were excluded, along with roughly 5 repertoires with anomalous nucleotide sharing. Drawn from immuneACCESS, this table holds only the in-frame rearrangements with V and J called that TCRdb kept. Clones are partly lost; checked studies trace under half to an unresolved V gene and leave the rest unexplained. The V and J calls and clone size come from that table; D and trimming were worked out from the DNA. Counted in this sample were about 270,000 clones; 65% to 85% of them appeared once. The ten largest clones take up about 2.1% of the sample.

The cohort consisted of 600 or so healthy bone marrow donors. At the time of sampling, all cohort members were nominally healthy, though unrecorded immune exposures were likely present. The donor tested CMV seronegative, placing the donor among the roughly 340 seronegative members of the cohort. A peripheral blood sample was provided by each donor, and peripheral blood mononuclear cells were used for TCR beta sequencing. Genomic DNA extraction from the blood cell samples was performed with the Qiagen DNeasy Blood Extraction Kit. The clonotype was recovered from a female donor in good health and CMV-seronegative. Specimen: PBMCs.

The base sequence is TGCGCCAGCAGCGTAGCCCTCCTATCTGGGGCCAACGTCCTGACTTTC. This encodes CASSVALLSGANVLTF. The sequence joins TRBV5-1 to TRBJ2-6; the D segment cannot be called with confidence. V is reduced by 4 bases and J by 1 base, leaving a spacing of 12 bases between them. The CDR3 runs 16 amino acids, cysteine and phenylalanine included. Just CDR3 DNA is preserved here, 48 bases in frame from base 1. The germline V gene yields SGHRS for CDR1 and YFSETQ for CDR2.